Listed below are T cell receptor beta chains from one sample, sequenced in a study of CD8+ T cells in alopecia areata. Sequenced by immunoSEQ multiplex PCR; TCRdb stores in-frame clones only, minus some. The sample lists just over 20,000 clones, roughly 60% occurring once. The sequencing sample was made of CD4+ Tregs sorted from blood. Receptors originate from a human donor with alopecia areata. The CDR3 runs from the conserved cysteine through the conserved F or W. A D gene is named only where the DNA matches it firmly. For some rows the clone size is stated as once, few or many, or as a class when expanded; others skip it.

clone_size,d_call,j_call,v_call,cdr3_aa,cdr3_nt
-,-,TRBJ2-1,TRBV4-3,CASSQRGLSYNEQFF,TGCGCCAGCAGCCAACGAGGGCTCTCCTACAATGAGCAGTTCTTC
few,-,TRBJ2-7,TRBV10-3,CAISEVDEQYF,TGTGCCATCAGTGAGGTCGACGAGCAGTACTTC
few,-,TRBJ2-3,TRBV29-1,CSVEGNSDTQYF,TGCAGCGTTGAAGGGAACTCAGATACGCAGTATTTT
-,TRBD1,TRBJ1-1,TRBV9,CASSPRTGNTEAFF,TGTGCCAGCAGCCCCAGGACAGGGAACACTGAAGCTTTCTTT
-,-,TRBJ2-5,TRBV14,CASSLGGAREETQYF,TGTGCCAGCAGCCTGGGGGGGGCACGGGAGGAGACCCAGTACTTC
-,-,TRBJ2-3,TRBV7-9,CASRLGRTDTQYF,TGTGCCAGCAGACTAGGGAGAACAGATACGCAGTATTTT
-,TRBD2,TRBJ2-1,TRBV4-3,CASSQEVAGVTLEQFF,TGCGCCAGCAGCCAAGAAGTAGCGGGAGTTACCCTTGAGCAGTTCTTC
medium-sized,TRBD1,TRBJ2-7,TRBV28,CASSFQGRTGSYEQYF,TGTGCCAGCAGTTTTCAAGGGAGGACAGGGTCCTACGAGCAGTACTTC
-,-,TRBJ2-2,TRBV11-3,CASSPAYIWGRANTGELFF,TGTGCCAGCAGCCCAGCCTATATCTGGGGGAGAGCGAACACCGGGGAGCTGTTTTTT
-,-,TRBJ1-6,TRBV5-1,CASSLASQGNSPLHF,TGCGCCAGCAGCTTGGCCAGTCAGGGGAATTCACCCCTCCACTTT
-,-,TRBJ1-1,TRBV30,CAWSRGGGMNTEAFF,TGTGCCTGGAGTAGGGGGGGAGGTATGAACACTGAAGCTTTCTTT
-,-,TRBJ2-5,TRBV7-9,CASSLVTGMRSHGTQYF,TGTGCCAGCAGCTTAGTTACAGGAATGCGGTCTCATGGGACCCAGTACTTC
-,TRBD2,TRBJ2-7,TRBV6-6,CASSYTTSGRADEQYF,TGTGCCAGCAGTTACACTACTAGCGGGAGGGCGGACGAGCAGTACTTC
once,TRBD1,TRBJ1-2,TRBV5-4,CASSIQGQGYTF,TGTGCCAGCAGTATACAGGGACAGGGCTACACCTTC
-,-,TRBJ1-5,TRBV7-8,CASSLLYGEQPQHF,TGTGCCAGCAGCTTATTATACGGGGAGCAGCCCCAGCATTTT
-,-,TRBJ2-7,TRBV30,CAWSRASPYEQYF,TGTGCCTGGAGTCGCGCCTCACCCTACGAGCAGTACTTC
-,-,TRBJ1-1,TRBV10-1,CASSERAGVTEAFF,TGCGCCAGCAGTGAGAGGGCAGGGGTAACTGAAGCTTTCTTT
-,TRBD1,TRBJ1-1,TRBV5-1,CASSGRDRGDTEAFF,TGCGCCAGCAGCGGAAGGGACAGGGGAGACACTGAAGCTTTCTTT
-,-,TRBJ2-7,TRBV29-1,CSVKPSGSKGEQYF,TGCAGCGTTAAGCCGTCTGGGTCAAAAGGCGAGCAGTACTTC
-,-,TRBJ1-4,TRBV28,CASKRQVVGQLFF,TGTGCCAGCAAGCGGCAGGTTGTGGGTCAACTGTTTTTT
-,TRBD2,TRBJ2-1,TRBV12-5,CASGLVPGGSYNEQFF,TGTGCTAGTGGTTTGGTACCGGGCGGGAGCTACAATGAGCAGTTCTTC
few,-,TRBJ2-5,TRBV18,CASSPLIVQETQYF,TGTGCCAGCTCACCATTAATCGTACAAGAGACCCAGTACTTC
once,TRBD2,TRBJ2-5,TRBV25-1,CASSRLAGEETQYF,TGTGCCAGCAGCCGACTAGCGGGGGAAGAGACCCAGTACTTC
-,TRBD1,TRBJ2-2,TRBV7-9,CASSSKPGQFTGELFF,TGTGCCAGCAGCTCAAAGCCGGGACAGTTCACCGGGGAGCTGTTTTTT
medium-sized,-,TRBJ2-4,TRBV18,CASSPPSVAVAKNIQYF,TGTGCCAGCTCACCTCCCTCGGTAGCGGTAGCCAAAAACATTCAGTACTTC
-,-,TRBJ2-1,TRBV10-3,CAISDIAHEQFF,TGTGCCATCAGTGATATAGCTCATGAGCAGTTCTTC
few,-,TRBJ2-1,TRBV5-6,CASNTRGIYNEQFF,TGTGCCAGCAACACCAGGGGCATATACAATGAGCAGTTCTTC
-,-,TRBJ2-4,TRBV14,CASSQDGFQYF,TGTGCCAGCAGCCAAGATGGATTTCAGTACTTC
-,-,TRBJ2-7,TRBV9,CASSPGTIEQYF,TGTGCCAGCAGCCCCGGGACAATCGAGCAGTACTTC
-,TRBD1,TRBJ1-2,TRBV7-9,CASSFPTGGDGYTF,TGTGCCAGCAGCTTTCCAACAGGGGGGGATGGCTACACCTTC
-,TRBD1,TRBJ1-6,TRBV2,CASSERGQGVNSPLHF,TGTGCCAGCAGTGAAAGAGGACAGGGGGTGAATTCACCCCTCCACTTT
few,TRBD1,TRBJ2-5,TRBV7-9,CASSLGQLQETQYF,TGTGCCAGCAGCCTGGGACAGTTACAAGAGACCCAGTACTTC
-,-,TRBJ2-1,TRBV7-8,CASSSDGGNEQFF,TGTGCCAGCAGCTCCGACGGGGGCAATGAGCAGTTCTTC
-,-,TRBJ2-3,TRBV19,CASSIRRADGGDTQYF,TGTGCCAGTAGTATCCGTCGGGCCGACGGGGGAGATACGCAGTATTTT
-,-,TRBJ2-1,TRBV7-9,CASSPGTANYNEQFF,TGTGCCAGCAGCCCCGGGACGGCGAACTACAATGAGCAGTTCTTC
-,-,TRBJ2-1,TRBV27,CASSSGLISEQFF,TGTGCCAGCAGTTCTGGACTAATCAGCGAGCAGTTCTTC
-,-,TRBJ2-1,TRBV29-1,CSADRPRGEQFF,TGCAGCGCTGATCGGCCCCGGGGTGAGCAGTTCTTC
-,-,TRBJ2-1,TRBV12-5,CASGLGAKGTHEQFF,TGTGCTAGTGGTTTAGGGGCAAAGGGAACCCATGAGCAGTTCTTC
-,TRBD1,TRBJ2-7,TRBV7-2,CASSFTGGGSTYEQYF,TGTGCCAGCAGCTTCACAGGGGGCGGGTCCACCTACGAGCAGTACTTC
once,-,TRBJ1-5,TRBV7-2,CASSSTGLSNQPQHF,TGTGCCAGCAGCTCCACAGGGTTGAGCAATCAGCCCCAGCATTTT